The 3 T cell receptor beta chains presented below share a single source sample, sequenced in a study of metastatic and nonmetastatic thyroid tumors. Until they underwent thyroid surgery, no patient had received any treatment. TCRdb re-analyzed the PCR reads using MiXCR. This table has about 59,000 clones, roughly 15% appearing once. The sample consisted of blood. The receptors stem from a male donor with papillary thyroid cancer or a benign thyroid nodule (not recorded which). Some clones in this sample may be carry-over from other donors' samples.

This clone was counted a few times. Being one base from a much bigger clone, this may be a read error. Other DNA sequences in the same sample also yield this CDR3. CDR3 residues: CAWSVQGDSPLHF. The CDR3 DNA is TGTGCCTGGAGTGTACAAGGGGATTCACCTCTCCACTTT. J is TRBJ1-6 and V is TRBV30; possibly TRBD1 for D (5 bases). CDR1 and CDR2 (germline): GTSNPN, SVGIG (reference sequence). This CDR3 comprises 13 residues.

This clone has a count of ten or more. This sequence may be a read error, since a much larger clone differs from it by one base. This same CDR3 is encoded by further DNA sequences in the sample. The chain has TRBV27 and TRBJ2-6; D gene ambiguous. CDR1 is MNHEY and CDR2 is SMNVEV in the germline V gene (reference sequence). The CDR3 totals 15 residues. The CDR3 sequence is CASSQLLSGANVLTF. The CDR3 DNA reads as TGTGCTAGCAGTCAACTACTCTCTGGGGCCAACGTCCTGACTTTC.

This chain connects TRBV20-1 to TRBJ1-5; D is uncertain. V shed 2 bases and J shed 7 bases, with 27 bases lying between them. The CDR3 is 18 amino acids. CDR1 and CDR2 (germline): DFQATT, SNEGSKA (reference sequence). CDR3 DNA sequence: TGCAGTGCTAGATCGGAAGTTTTAACGGAGAACGCCAAACAGCCCCAGCATTTT. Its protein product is CSARSEVLTENAKQPQHF.